Shown below are 22 T cell receptor beta chains from a single sample sequenced in a study of beta chain features in type 1 diabetes. The sequenced template was cDNA made from the entire isolated RNA. Using immunoSEQ multiplex PCR, the repertoire was profiled, and TCRdb retains in-frame clones only, with some absent. Here the sample spans fewer than 250,000 clones, 13% to 15% being singletons. Sequenced: naive CD4+ T cells from blood. These receptors all come from a woman aged 40 to 50 in good health.

Only a few counts were recorded for this clone. The chain joins TRBV29-1 to TRBJ2-7, with 8 nucleotides matching TRBD1. The CDR3 has 13 amino acids. Per germline, CDR1 SQVTM and CDR2 ANQGSEA. The V and J ends lost 3 bases and 2 bases, in that order; junction bases with no gene match: 3. The CDR3 here is CSVERDRTYEQYF. The CDR3 DNA reads as TGCAGCGTTGAGCGGGACAGGACCTACGAGCAGTACTTC.

This clone was counted only a few times. The rearrangement uses TRBV6-6 and TRBJ2-7; TRBD2 is a possible D gene (6 bases). Trimming cost V 6 bases and J 6 bases, with 15 bases left between them. Germline CDR1 MNHNY, CDR2 SVGAGI (reference sequence). This CDR3 is 13 amino acids long. CDR3 nucleotide sequence: TGTGCCAGCAGGAAGGACTCGGGGGTCGAGCAGTACTTC. Translation: CASRKDSGVEQYF.

The CDR3 region has the DNA TGTGCCAGCAGCTTACTTAGCGGGGGGGCCTACGAGCAGTACTTC. Its protein product is CASSLLSGGAYEQYF. The chain has TRBV11-2 and TRBJ2-7, with 11 bases aligning to TRBD2. Germline CDR1 and CDR2: SGHAT and FQNNGV. J was trimmed by 2 bases and V by 2 bases; bases with no gene match: 2. The CDR3 sequence is 15 residues long.

The gene calls are TRBV29-1 and TRBJ2-7, with 11 bases matching TRBD2. J lost 4 bases, V lost 5 bases, and 4 bases had no gene match. Germline CDR1 is SQVTM and CDR2 is ANQGSEA. The CDR3 length is 13 residues. CDR3 loop: CSVRTSGGYEQYF. As DNA, the CDR3 is TGCAGCGTTAGAACTAGCGGGGGTTACGAGCAGTACTTC.

The rearrangement uses TRBV18 and TRBJ2-7; 7 positions agree with TRBD1. Losses at the gene ends were 8 bases for V and 3 bases for J; bases not matched to a gene: 10. Germline values: CDR1 KGHSH, CDR2 LQKENI. The CDR3 has 14 residues. The CDR3 DNA reads TGTGCCAGCGCGACAGGGCCCACCAACTACGAGCAGTACTTC. This sequence encodes CASATGPTNYEQYF. Drawing the rest from reference TRBV18 and TRBJ2-7, the complete variable domain is NAGVMQNPRHLVRRRGQEARLRCSPMKGHSHVYWYRQLPEEGLKFMVYLQKENIIDESGMPKERFSAEFPKEGPSILRIQQVVRGDSAAYFCASATGPTNYEQYFGPGTRLTVT.

This clone appeared a few times. This chain uses TRBV5-1 with TRBJ1-4; TRBD1 matches 9 bases. With 1 base clipped from V and 6 bases from J, the junction kept 1 base outside the gene matches. Germline lookup yields CDR1 SGHRS and CDR2 YFSETQ. This CDR3 is built from 14 residues. The DNA of the CDR3 is TGCGCCAGCAGCTTGCGGGACAGGGATGAAAAACTGTTTTTT. Translating it yields CASSLRDRDEKLFF.

This sequence joins TRBV6-5 and TRBJ2-1; TRBD2 aligns across 8 bases. Per the germline V gene, CDR1 is MNHEY and CDR2 is SVGAGI. The CDR3 extends over 14 amino acids. Unmatched junction bases numbered 8, after V lost 6 bases and J lost 7 bases. CDR3 nucleotide sequence: TGTGCCAGCAGGAGCGGGGTAGCGGGAAATGAGCAGTTCTTC. Protein product: CASRSGVAGNEQFF.

The chain is built from TRBV6-5 and TRBJ1-5; perhaps TRBD1 as D (6 bases). The CDR3 covers 15 residues. V shed 0 bases and J shed 5 bases, with 11 bases lying between them. Germline lookup yields CDR1 MNHEY and CDR2 SVGAGI. The CDR3 sequence: CASSYSSTGYQPQHF. Written as DNA, the CDR3 is TGTGCCAGCAGTTACTCCTCCACAGGGTATCAGCCCCAGCATTTT.

V usage is TRBV5-1 and J usage is TRBJ1-1; TRBD1 is a possible D gene (5 bases). The CDR3 spans 17 residues. CDR1 and CDR2 (germline): SGHRS, YFSETQ. V was pared by 0 bases and J by 1 base, with 16 bases between. The chain's CDR3 is CASSLATVDDRNTEAFF. CDR3 nucleotides: TGCGCCAGCAGCTTGGCGACGGTAGATGACAGGAACACTGAAGCTTTCTTT.

The V and J genes are TRBV5-4 and TRBJ2-5; 10 bases are shared with TRBD2. V was clipped by 0 bases and J by 5 bases; unmatched bases: 13. Germline loops: CDR1 SGHNT, CDR2 YYREEE (reference sequence). The CDR3 is 18 residues long. The CDR3 region has the DNA TGTGCCAGCAGCTTGGGGATAGCGGGGGGTCCACGTGTGGAGACCCAGTACTTC. Its translation: CASSLGIAGGPRVETQYF.

The V and J genes are TRBV11-2 and TRBJ2-4; D is ambiguous. Trimming took 2 bases from V and 4 from J, leaving 6 bases between them. The CDR3 totals 13 residues. Germline CDR1 reads SGHAT; CDR2 reads FQNNGV. DNA for the CDR3: TGTGCCAGCAGCTTAACTCCAAAAAACATTCAGTACTTC. Its protein is CASSLTPKNIQYF.

The chain combines TRBV27 with TRBJ1-4; tentatively, D is TRBD1 (6 bases). The V end was cut by 1 base, the J end by 1 base, with 13 bases between. Germline values: CDR1 MNHEY, CDR2 SMNVEV (reference sequence). The CDR3 is made up of 17 amino acids. The CDR3 DNA follows: TGTGCCAGCAGTTTATTCGGCAGGGGAAGAACTAATGAAAAACTGTTTTTT. Translated: CASSLFGRGRTNEKLFF.

V usage is TRBV25-1 and J usage is TRBJ2-7, with D possibly being TRBD1 (7 bases). CDR3 length equals 13 residues. V was pared by 7 bases and J by 5 bases, with 15 bases between. Germline CDR1 reads MGHDK; CDR2 reads SYGVNS. The CDR3 DNA is TGTGCCAGCAACCCCGGAGGGGGCAACGAGCAGTACTTC. This sequence encodes CASNPGGGNEQYF.

V gene TRBV27 combines with J gene TRBJ2-3, with D possibly TRBD2 on 5 matching bases. The CDR3 is 13 amino acids. Trimming shortened V by 2 bases and J by 5 bases, and 8 bases separated the two germline ends. Germline loops: CDR1 MNHEY, CDR2 SMNVEV (reference sequence). The CDR3 here is CASSLPGGDTQYF. The CDR3, as DNA: TGTGCCAGCAGTTTACCCGGAGGAGATACGCAGTATTTT.

Only a few counts were recorded for this clone. V and J are TRBV19 and TRBJ2-2; 9 nucleotides line up with TRBD1. The CDR3 consists of 16 residues. In germline, CDR1 is LNHDA, CDR2 SQIVND (reference sequence). Germline trimming cut 5 bases from V and 0 bases from J; bases unmatched to any gene: 4. CDR3 DNA sequence: TGTGCCAGTAGTTCGGGACAGGGATCGAACACCGGGGAGCTGTTTTTT. Translating gives CASSSGQGSNTGELFF.

The V call is TRBV9, the J call TRBJ1-2, with 8 bases aligning to TRBD1. Germline V gene data show CDR1 as SGDLS and CDR2 as YYNGEE. This CDR3 contains 16 residues. The junction had 11 bases not matched to a gene; V was cut back by 0 bases and J by 7 bases. CDR3 sequence (DNA): TGTGCCAGCAGCGTAGAGGGGGGAAGGGACAGGAGTGGCTACACCTTC. Translating it yields CASSVEGGRDRSGYTF.

The chain recombines TRBV10-3 with TRBJ1-2; the D is unclear. This CDR3 is built from 13 residues. The V end was cut by 2 bases, the J end by 6 bases, with 10 bases between. Per the germline V gene, CDR1 is ENHRY and CDR2 is SYGVKD. The CDR3 reads CAISEMERDGYTF. The CDR3 DNA sequence: TGTGCCATCAGTGAGATGGAGCGGGATGGCTACACCTTC.

This clone was recorded a few times. V and J are TRBV2 and TRBJ2-3; TRBD2 matches 13 bases. This CDR3 contains 16 residues. V lost 3 bases to trimming and J lost 3 bases; unmatched junction nucleotides: 3. The germline CDR1 and CDR2 sequences are SNHLY and FYNNEI. DNA of the CDR3: TGTGCCAGCAGTGACAGGACTAGCGGGGGTACAGATACGCAGTATTTT. This translates into CASSDRTSGGTDTQYF.

The chain links TRBV6-5 to TRBJ1-2; 12 bases line up with TRBD1. J was trimmed by 7 bases and V by 0 bases; bases with no gene match: 3. This CDR3 has 15 residues. Germline-derived CDR1 and CDR2 are MNHEY and SVGAGI. Here the CDR3 reads CASSYSGTGGFGYTF. The CDR3 DNA is TGTGCCAGCAGTTACTCCGGGACAGGGGGCTTTGGCTACACCTTC.

The chain employs TRBV7-8 and TRBJ2-5; 8 bases are a match to TRBD2. Per the germline V gene, CDR1 is SGHVS and CDR2 is FQNEAQ. This CDR3 is 15 amino acids long. The ends lost 1 base at V and 2 bases at J; junction bases unmatched: 3. CDR3 sequence reads: CASSLVGGGQETQYF. In nucleotides, the CDR3 is TGTGCCAGCAGCTTAGTGGGCGGGGGGCAAGAGACCCAGTACTTC.

This clone was observed a handful of times. This chain connects TRBV7-8 to TRBJ2-7; D is perhaps TRBD1 (5 bases). This CDR3 comprises 16 residues. Trimming pared 3 bases from V and 3 bases from J, leaving 18 bases between. Looked up from germline, CDR1 is SGHVS and CDR2 is FQNEAQ. CDR3 nucleotide sequence: TGTGCCAGCAGCTTGGGGCGATCAGGGCGCCTCTACGAGCAGTACTTC. Its protein product is CASSLGRSGRLYEQYF.

The chain has TRBV25-1 and TRBJ2-7; D might be TRBD2 (6 bases). The germline V and J ends were trimmed by 2 bases and 4 bases, with 12 bases remaining between them. Germline V gene sequence: CDR1 MGHDK, CDR2 SYGVNS. CDR3 length: 14 amino acids. CDR3 nucleotides: TGTGCCAGCAGTGAAGATTGGGGGGTGTACGAGCAGTACTTC. Translating gives CASSEDWGVYEQYF.